Presented here are 24 T cell receptor beta chains from one specimen sequenced in a study of cytomegalovirus exposure and HLA in healthy donors. The primer mix had 60 Vbeta and 13 Jbeta primers. This table comes from immunoSEQ multiplex PCR, and its TCRdb copy is limited to in-frame clones, with some not included. Of 120,000 to 150,000 clones listed, roughly four fifths are singletons. Source material: PBMCs. These receptors originate from a man aged 18-30 years in good health and CMV-seropositive.

The chain uses TRBV19 and TRBJ2-5, with D possibly TRBD2 on 5 matching bases. CDR1 LNHDA and CDR2 SQIVND come from the germline V gene (reference sequence). This CDR3 is built from 13 residues. The V end was cut by 6 bases, the J end by 4 bases, with 12 bases between. The chain's CDR3 is CASSRTLGETQYF. The DNA of the CDR3 is TGTGCCAGTAGCCGGACTTTGGGAGAGACCCAGTACTTC.

The chain uses TRBV5-1 and TRBJ1-1; TRBD1 agrees at 10 bases. This CDR3 is 15 amino acids long. Per the germline V gene, CDR1 is SGHRS and CDR2 is YFSETQ. The junction had 9 bases not matched to a gene; V was cut back by 7 bases and J by 3 bases. CDR3: CASWAGQGTYTEAFF. The DNA for the CDR3 is TGCGCCAGCTGGGCGGGACAGGGGACATACACTGAAGCTTTCTTT.

The V gene is TRBV28, the J gene TRBJ1-5; perhaps TRBD1 as D (5 bases). V was trimmed by 3 bases and J by 6 bases, leaving 15 bases between them. The length of the CDR3 is 15 residues. The germline CDR1 and CDR2 sequences are MDHEN and SYDVKM. CDR3 sequence reads: CASSFARVRVQPQHF. In nucleotides, the CDR3 is TGTGCCAGCAGTTTTGCCAGGGTCCGTGTTCAGCCCCAGCATTTT. The entire variable domain, with the rest obtained from reference TRBV28 and TRBJ1-5, is as follows: DVKVTQSSRYLVKRTGEKVFLECVQDMDHENMFWYRQDPGLGLRLIYFSYDVKMKEKGDIPEGYSVSREKKERFSLILESASTNQTSMYLCASSFARVRVQPQHFGDGTRLSIL.

This clone was seen a single time. This chain joins TRBV5-6 and TRBJ1-1, with D uncertain. The CDR3 has 14 residues. Trimming pared 5 bases from V and 0 bases from J, leaving 11 bases between. CDR1 is SGHDT, CDR2 YYEEEE, per germline. In nucleotides, the CDR3 is TGTGCCAGCAGTGTGGCAAAAATGAACACTGAAGCTTTCTTT. It codes for CASSVAKMNTEAFF.

The rearrangement uses TRBV7-9 and TRBJ1-4; D may be TRBD1 (5 bases). Between the trimmed V and J ends, which lost 5 bases and 8 bases, there was a span of 21 bases. The CDR3 is 16 amino acids. Germline CDR1 reads SEHNR; CDR2 reads FQNEAQ (reference sequence). For the CDR3, the DNA is TGTGCCAGCAGCCCCGACTCGGACCTCGCAGGGGAAAAACTGTTTTTT. Amino acid sequence: CASSPDSDLAGEKLFF.

V gene TRBV27 combines with J gene TRBJ1-1, with D possibly being TRBD1 (6 bases). The CDR3 contains 13 residues. The ends were cut back, 6 bases at V and 4 bases at J, with 12 bases in the middle. The germline gives CDR1 MNHEY, CDR2 SMNVEV (reference sequence). The CDR3 nucleotides read TGTGCCAGCAGGACAGGCGGGAGCACTGAAGCTTTCTTT. Its translation is CASRTGGSTEAFF.

The rearrangement links TRBV7-9 to TRBJ2-5; D is undetermined. The end of the DNA aligns better with TRBJ2-7, so the J call may be wrong. The CDR3 loop spans 11 amino acids. Germline V gene sequence: CDR1 SEHNR, CDR2 FQNEAQ (reference sequence). CDR3 DNA: TGTGCCAGCAGCCTAAATTACGAGCAGTACTTC. Translated, it gives CASSLNYEQYF.

V and J are TRBV27 and TRBJ2-7, with D maybe TRBD1 (5 bases). Germline lookup yields CDR1 MNHEY and CDR2 SMNVEV (reference sequence). V was clipped by 2 bases and J by 4 bases, with 12 bases between them. This CDR3 region has 14 residues. The CDR3 spells CASSLLPGAYEQYF. The DNA of the CDR3 is TGTGCCAGCAGTTTACTCCCTGGGGCTTACGAGCAGTACTTC.

The chain joins TRBV7-9 to TRBJ1-2; D is possibly TRBD1 (5 bases). Germline assignment: CDR1 SEHNR and CDR2 FQNEAQ (reference sequence). The CDR3 contains 14 residues. Trimming left V 2 bases short and J 7 bases short, with 14 bases between. The CDR3 spells CASSLLGADRGYTF. The CDR3 DNA sequence: TGTGCCAGCAGCTTATTAGGGGCGGATCGTGGCTACACCTTC.

This rearrangement joins TRBV5-8 to TRBJ1-5, with D unclear. Trimming left V 4 bases short and J 0 bases short, with 11 bases between. Germline lookup yields CDR1 SGHTS and CDR2 YDEGEE. This CDR3 is built from 15 residues. The CDR3 reads CASSPGGYSNQPQHF. The CDR3 DNA reads TGTGCCAGCAGCCCGGGAGGGTATAGCAATCAGCCCCAGCATTTT.

The chain employs TRBV5-1 and TRBJ2-1; TRBD2 agrees at 10 bases. The ends lost 1 base at V and 4 bases at J; junction bases unmatched: 5. Per germline, CDR1 SGHRS and CDR2 YFSETQ. This CDR3 spans 16 amino acids. The CDR3 reads CASSLSPSGSYNEQFF. CDR3 nucleotides: TGCGCCAGCAGCTTGTCTCCTAGCGGGAGTTACAATGAGCAGTTCTTC.

The genes are TRBV9 and TRBJ2-7; tentative D call: TRBD1 (5 bases). V gave up 2 bases and J gave up 7 bases, with 13 bases separating them. CDR3 length equals 13 residues. The germline CDR1 and CDR2 sequences are SGDLS and YYNGEE. Written as DNA, the CDR3 is TGTGCCAGCAGCGTGGGCTCCCGGACAGAGCAGTACTTC. Translation gives CASSVGSRTEQYF.

This chain connects TRBV27 to TRBJ2-5, with 9 bases that match TRBD2. V shed 3 bases, J shed 11 bases, and the junction held 4 bases outside the gene matches. There are 12 residues in the CDR3. The germline V gene has CDR1 MNHEY and CDR2 SMNVEV (reference sequence). The CDR3 sequence: CASSFASGEQYF. In DNA form, the CDR3 reads TGTGCCAGCAGTTTCGCTAGCGGGGAGCAGTACTTC.

V is TRBV9 and J is TRBJ2-1, with 8 nucleotides matching TRBD2. The CDR3 is 17 residues long. CDR1 and CDR2 from the germline V gene are SGDLS and YYNGEE. The junction had 16 bases not matched to a gene; V was cut back by 3 bases and J by 8 bases. The CDR3 is CASSDPHSGSVRDEQFF. CDR3 sequence (DNA): TGTGCCAGCAGCGACCCCCACAGCGGGAGTGTAAGAGATGAGCAGTTCTTC.

The V and J genes are TRBV6-6 and TRBJ2-5; 8 nucleotides line up with TRBD1. Matching the DNA end better, TRBJ2-7 makes the J call doubtful. CDR1 MNHNY and CDR2 SVGAGI come from the germline V gene (reference sequence). This CDR3 has 15 amino acids. CDR3 sequence: CASSYPGQGTGEQYF. The DNA of the CDR3 is TGTGCCAGCAGTTACCCCGGACAGGGTACCGGCGAGCAGTACTTC.

V is TRBV16 and J is TRBJ1-2; D gene unclear. The germline V and J ends were trimmed by 0 bases and 3 bases, with 8 bases remaining between them. In germline, CDR1 is KGHSY, CDR2 FQNENV. The CDR3 is made up of 14 amino acids. Here the CDR3 reads CASSQSLTDYGYTF. CDR3 DNA sequence: TGTGCCAGCAGCCAATCGTTAACAGACTATGGCTACACCTTC.

Here the CDR3 DNA reads TGCGCCAGCAGTGCCACAGGGAAGGGGAGCGAGCAGTACTTC. Protein: CASSATGKGSEQYF. V gene TRBV10-2 combines with J gene TRBJ2-7; weak D call: TRBD1 (6 bases). The length of the CDR3 is 14 residues. Germline V gene data show CDR1 as WSHSY and CDR2 as SAAADI. Trimming left V 4 bases short and J 6 bases short, with 16 bases between.

The chain is built from TRBV13 and TRBJ2-1; D unclear. The CDR3 covers 16 residues. Germline V lookup: CDR1 PRHDT, CDR2 FYEKMQ (reference sequence). V shed 1 base and J shed 9 bases, with 19 bases lying between them. As DNA, the CDR3 is TGTGCCAGCAGCTTAGCCCCACGGAGTGGGTACGGTGAGCAGTTCTTC. Translated, it gives CASSLAPRSGYGEQFF.

The rearrangement uses TRBV6-5 and TRBJ1-1, with TRBD1 matching 8 bases. CDR3 length: 14 residues. Germline V gene lookup returns CDR1 MNHEY and CDR2 SVGAGI. J was trimmed by 3 bases and V by 6 bases; bases with no gene match: 6. The CDR3 here is CASSQTGEDTEAFF. The CDR3 nucleotides are TGTGCCAGCAGCCAGACAGGGGAGGACACTGAAGCTTTCTTT.

The J gene is TRBJ1-6, the V gene TRBV4-2; D perhaps matches TRBD1 (5 bases). CDR1 is LGHNA, CDR2 YNFKEQ, per germline. V was pared by 3 bases and J by 5 bases, with 11 bases between. This CDR3 has 15 residues. The CDR3 nucleotides read TGTGCCAGCAGCCAGCGGGACCGCAATAATTCACCCCTCCACTTT. Its protein product is CASSQRDRNNSPLHF.

This chain links TRBV27 with TRBJ1-4; 8 bases match TRBD1. From germline, CDR1 is MNHEY and CDR2 SMNVEV (reference sequence). Germline trimming cut 2 bases from V and 4 bases from J; bases unmatched to any gene: 3. CDR3 length equals 15 residues. The CDR3 DNA reads TGTGCCAGCAGTTTAGGGACAGGTTTTAATGAAAAACTGTTTTTT. This sequence encodes CASSLGTGFNEKLFF.

The rearrangement links TRBV6-1 to TRBJ1-5; the D gene is possibly TRBD1 (6 bases). The CDR3 extends over 15 amino acids. V lost 0 bases and J lost 6, with 12 bases in between. The germline V gene encodes CDR1 MNHNS and CDR2 SASEGT. The CDR3 nucleotides read TGTGCCAGCAGTGAAGCGCAGGGGCTGGGTCAGCCCCAGCATTTT. The encoded protein is CASSEAQGLGQPQHF.

The CDR3 region is CASRSGDRDLRGYTF. The CDR3 DNA reads TGCGCCAGCAGATCGGGGGACAGGGATTTGCGGGGCTACACCTTC. The chain couples TRBV10-2 to TRBJ1-2, with TRBD1 matching over 9 bases. CDR3 length: 15 amino acids. Germline trimming cut 6 bases from V and 8 bases from J; bases unmatched to any gene: 13. Germline CDR1 reads WSHSY; CDR2 reads SAAADI.

The chain uses TRBV5-8 and TRBJ1-5; 10 bases map to TRBD1. Germline V gives CDR1 SGHTS, CDR2 YDEGEE. There are 15 residues in the CDR3. The ends lost 2 bases at V and 5 bases at J; junction bases unmatched: 4. The CDR3 bases are TGTGCCAGCAGCTTTAGGACAGGGGGTGATCAGCCCCAGCATTTT. Protein sequence: CASSFRTGGDQPQHF.